This TCR beta chain was recorded in a study of blood T cells in healthy people across ages. On the study more broadly: Per two T cells, template switching captured roughly one barcoded beta molecule.

Aged roughly 6 to 90, donors were systemically healthy Caucasians from Russia. Drawn from each donor were 8.5 to 10 milliliters of peripheral blood. A second 7 to 11 cycle PCR used barcoded and J-beta primers. MiXCR, run by TCRdb on the 5' RACE reads, gives a single entry per CDR3 protein. This sample carries 550,000 to 600,000 distinct CDR3 sequences, 25% to 30% of them seen once, and the ten largest clones take approximately 17%. This clonotype was found a few times. The ends were cut back, 0 bases at V and 4 bases at J, with 16 bases in the middle. This CDR3 contains 16 residues. Germline V gives CDR1 DFQATT, CDR2 SNEGSKA (reference sequence).

The gene calls are TRBV20-1 and TRBJ1-3; a weak D match, TRBD1 (5 bases). Sequenced input: blood. The sequence was obtained from a woman in her seventies in good health. The chain's CDR3 is CSARDSFTGAGNTIYF. The CDR3 nucleotides are TGCAGTGCTAGAGATAGCTTTACAGGAGCCGGAAACACCATATATTTT.